One sample yielded the 2 T cell receptor beta chains listed below, sequenced in a study of blood T cell repertoires in COVID-19. Assay: immunoSEQ multiplex PCR; the TCRdb copy retains only in-frame clones and omits some. The table records approximately 270,000 clones, about 89% of them present only once. Sequencing was performed on peripheral blood. The receptors were sampled from a man aged 25 to 40 with acute or convalescent COVID-19.

This chain joins TRBV14 and TRBJ2-1; maybe TRBD1 (5 bases). The germline V gene encodes CDR1 SGHDN and CDR2 FVKESK. The V gene lost 4 bases and the J gene lost 6 bases, with 19 bases spanning the gap. The CDR3 covers 16 residues. This chain's CDR3 is CASSLLGAYQSNEQFF. The DNA for the CDR3 is TGTGCCAGCAGCCTATTAGGGGCCTATCAGAGCAATGAGCAGTTCTTC.

The rearrangement joins TRBV28 to TRBJ2-7; 8 positions agree with TRBD2. The germline V gene encodes CDR1 MDHEN and CDR2 SYDVKM. The length of the CDR3 is 14 residues. The V and J ends lost 8 bases and 2 bases, in that order; junction bases with no gene match: 8. DNA of the CDR3: TGTGCCAGCCGACCCGGGAGGGAGACCTACGAGCAGTACTTC. Amino acid sequence: CASRPGRETYEQYF.